These 15 T cell receptor beta chains share one sample of origin, sequenced in a study of Graves' ophthalmopathy and Graves' hyperthyroidism. As the template, RNA transcripts were used to amplify TCR beta CDR3 regions. First-round RT-PCR employed HTBI primers, with a second-round multiplex PCR after it. TCRdb reprocessed the multiplex PCR reads via MiXCR and lists one record per CDR3 protein. Found here are 660,000 or so distinct CDR3 sequences, about 38% of them singletons; the top ten hold under 3.5%. Input material: peripheral blood. These receptor sequences come from an adult man with Graves' ophthalmopathy.

Notes on this clonotype: Given a much more abundant clone one base away, this may be a read error. The gene calls are TRBV10-3 and TRBJ2-5; 7 nucleotides align to TRBD1. The germline CDR1 and CDR2 sequences are ENHRY and SYGVKD. J was trimmed by 1 base and V by 5 bases; bases with no gene match: 7. The CDR3 is 15 residues long. This chain's CDR3 is CAISLAGTAQETQYF. CDR3 in DNA: TGTGCCATCAGTTTAGCCGGGACAGCCCAAGAGACCCAGTACTTC.

This clonotype showed up many times. The CDR3 is CATSRDRTEFYGYTF. For the CDR3, the DNA is TGTGCCACCAGCAGAGACAGGACCGAGTTCTATGGCTACACCTTC. This chain connects TRBV15 to TRBJ1-2; no clear D. The CDR3 contains 15 residues. Trimming pared 0 bases from V and 4 bases from J, leaving 12 bases between. From germline, CDR1 is LNHNV and CDR2 YYDKDF (reference sequence).

The table lists this clonotype with many counts. Germline is not matched at one junction end, which may reflect a read error. The chain recombines TRBV15 with TRBJ2-7; D may be TRBD1 (6 bases). This CDR3 is 13 amino acids long. The germline V gene encodes CDR1 LNHNV and CDR2 YYDKDF (reference sequence). The CDR3: CATSRDKQGHTTF. The CDR3, as DNA: TGTGCCACCAGCAGAGATAAACAGGGACACACCACCTTC.

This clonotype was counted many times. The chain links TRBV6-6 to TRBJ1-5; a possible D gene is TRBD1 (6 bases). This CDR3 contains 15 residues. The V and J ends lost 1 base and 4 bases respectively, with 11 bases between them. Germline CDR1 is MNHNY and CDR2 is SVGAGI (reference sequence). This CDR3 is CASSYLEQGNQPQHF. As DNA, the CDR3 is TGTGCCAGCAGTTACTTGGAACAGGGAAATCAGCCCCAGCATTTT.

This clonotype has a count of ten or more. The V and J genes are TRBV3-1 and TRBJ2-5; D is unclear. The germline V and J ends were trimmed by 4 bases and 2 bases, with 11 bases remaining between them. This CDR3 has 14 amino acids. Germline CDR1 LGHDT, CDR2 YNNKEL (reference sequence). The CDR3 bases are TGTGCCAGCAGCCTCAGGACCCCTCAAGAGACCCAGTACTTC. This gives the protein CASSLRTPQETQYF.

Many counts were recorded for this clonotype. The chain combines TRBV24-1 with TRBJ2-2; a possible D gene is TRBD1 (6 bases). The CDR3 has 16 amino acids. Trimming pared 9 bases from V and 2 bases from J, leaving 18 bases between. Germline CDR1 reads KGHDR; CDR2 reads SFDVKD. DNA of the CDR3: TGTGCCACCCCTTCACAGACAGGAGCTAACACCGGGGAGCTGTTTTTT. Protein: CATPSQTGANTGELFF.

In its sample, this clonotype was seen a few times. This chain links TRBV5-1 with TRBJ2-5; D is uncertain. The CDR3 is 15 amino acids. Deletions cut 0 bases from V and 0 bases from J, with 9 bases between. CDR1 is SGHRS, CDR2 YFSETQ, per germline. The CDR3 reads CASSLEASNQETQYF. CDR3 DNA: TGCGCCAGCAGCTTGGAGGCCAGCAACCAAGAGACCCAGTACTTC.

This clonotype has ten or more counts. This chain links TRBV6-6 with TRBJ2-7; D remains unclear. Per the germline V gene, CDR1 is MNHNY and CDR2 is SVGAGI (reference sequence). CDR3 length: 11 residues. V was cut by 4 bases and J by 6 bases, with 7 bases left in between. CDR3: CASSLNLEQYF. The CDR3 DNA reads TGTGCCAGCAGTTTGAACCTCGAGCAGTACTTC.

A single count supports this clonotype. This may be a read error, as it is one base from a much larger clone. The rearrangement links TRBV20-1 to TRBJ1-2, with a weak D call TRBD1 (5 bases). The CDR3 is 12 residues long. Trimming shortened V by 5 bases and J by 7 bases, and 14 bases separated the two germline ends. Germline assignment: CDR1 DFQATT and CDR2 SNEGSKA (reference sequence). The CDR3, as DNA: TGCAGTGCTGGAAGGATGGGGGGTGGCTACACCTTC. This gives the protein CSAGRMGGGYTF.

This clonotype was counted ten times or more. The CDR3, as DNA: TGTGCCAGCAGCCAGGAGGGCGAGGGAATTGGCTATGGCTACACCTTC. Encoded protein: CASSQEGEGIGYGYTF. This chain connects TRBV2 to TRBJ1-2, with D unclear. Between the trimmed V and J ends, which lost 6 bases and 4 bases, there was a span of 21 bases. The germline V gene encodes CDR1 SNHLY and CDR2 FYNNEI. The CDR3 has 16 residues.

This clonotype has ten or more counts. The chain uses TRBV10-3 and TRBJ1-3; 8 bases line up with TRBD1. The V segment lost 4 bases and the J segment 4 bases; nucleotides outside the gene matches: 3. CDR1 is ENHRY, CDR2 SYGVKD, per germline. This CDR3 contains 14 residues. The CDR3, as DNA: TGTGCCATCAGTGCGACAGGGGACGGAAACACCATATATTTT. The encoded protein is CAISATGDGNTIYF.

The chain is built from TRBV7-6 and TRBJ2-5, with 8 bases aligning to TRBD1. The trim removed 4 bases at V and 7 bases at J, leaving 8 bases unmatched. The CDR3 runs 14 residues. Per germline, CDR1 SGHVS and CDR2 FNYEAQ. CDR3 nucleotides: TGTGCCAGCAGCTCGACCCCACAGGGGGGGACCCAGTACTTC. It yields the protein CASSSTPQGGTQYF.

This clonotype showed up just a few times. The V gene is TRBV20-1, the J gene TRBJ1-5; unclear D gene. The germline V gene has CDR1 DFQATT and CDR2 SNEGSKA (reference sequence). V was trimmed by 5 bases and J by 6 bases, leaving 20 bases between them. The CDR3 is made up of 15 amino acids. CDR3 in DNA: TGCAGTGCTTCGACCACGACCCTGGGAAGTCAGCCCCAGCATTTT. Its protein product is CSASTTTLGSQPQHF.

V and J are TRBV15 and TRBJ1-5; D unclear. The CDR3 sequence is 15 residues long. The germline V and J ends were trimmed by 5 bases and 2 bases, with 13 bases remaining between them. CDR1 is LNHNV, CDR2 YYDKDF, per germline (reference sequence). The CDR3 loop reads CATSRGGHRNQPQHF. DNA for the CDR3: TGTGCCACCAGCCGCGGAGGCCACCGCAATCAGCCCCAGCATTTT.

As concerns this clonotype: A single base separates this from a much larger clone, so it may be a read error. The chain couples TRBV11-1 to TRBJ2-7; D unresolved. Germline-derived CDR1 and CDR2 are SGHAT and FQDESV (reference sequence). Between the trimmed V and J ends, which lost 5 bases and 3 bases, there was a span of 17 bases. The CDR3 consists of 15 residues. CDR3 in DNA: TGTGCCAGCAGCCCCCCCCTCGCCCCGGACTACGAGCAGTACTTC. It yields the protein CASSPPLAPDYEQYF. Together with reference TRBV11-1 and TRBJ2-7, the CDR3 gives the full variable domain: EAEVAQSPRYKITEKSQAVAFWCDPISGHATLYWYRQILGQGPELLVQFQDESVVDDSQLPKDRFSAERLKGVDSTLKIQPAELGDSAMYLCASSPPLAPDYEQYFGPGTRLTVT.